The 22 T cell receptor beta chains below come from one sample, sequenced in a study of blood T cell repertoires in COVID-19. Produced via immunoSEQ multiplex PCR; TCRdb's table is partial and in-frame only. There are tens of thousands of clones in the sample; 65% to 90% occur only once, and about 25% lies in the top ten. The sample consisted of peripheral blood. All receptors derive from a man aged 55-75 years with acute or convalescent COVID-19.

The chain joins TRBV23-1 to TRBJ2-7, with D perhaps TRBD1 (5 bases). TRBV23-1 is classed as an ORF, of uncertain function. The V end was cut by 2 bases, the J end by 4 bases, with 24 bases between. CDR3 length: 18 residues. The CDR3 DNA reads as TGCGCCAGCAGTCAACTCGCCAGACAGAAGGTAATTGGGTACGAGCAGTACGTC. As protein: CASSQLARQKVIGYEQYV.

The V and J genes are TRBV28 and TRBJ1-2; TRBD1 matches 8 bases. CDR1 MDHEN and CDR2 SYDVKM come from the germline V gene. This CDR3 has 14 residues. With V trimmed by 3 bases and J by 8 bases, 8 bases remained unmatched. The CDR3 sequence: CASSLVQGAGGYTF. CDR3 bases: TGTGCCAGCAGTTTGGTGCAGGGGGCGGGGGGCTACACCTTC.

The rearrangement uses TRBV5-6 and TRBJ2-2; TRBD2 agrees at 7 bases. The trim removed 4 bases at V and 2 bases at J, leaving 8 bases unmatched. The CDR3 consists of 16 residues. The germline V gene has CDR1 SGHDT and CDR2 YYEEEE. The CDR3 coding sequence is TGTGCCAGCAGCGAAAGGACTAGTGCTAACACCGGGGAGCTGTTTTTT. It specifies CASSERTSANTGELFF.

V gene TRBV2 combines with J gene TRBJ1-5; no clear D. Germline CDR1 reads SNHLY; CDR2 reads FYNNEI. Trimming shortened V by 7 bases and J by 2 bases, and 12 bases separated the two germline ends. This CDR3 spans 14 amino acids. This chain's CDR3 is CASNGRGGNQPQHF. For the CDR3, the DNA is TGTGCCAGCAATGGCCGGGGTGGCAATCAGCCCCAGCATTTT.

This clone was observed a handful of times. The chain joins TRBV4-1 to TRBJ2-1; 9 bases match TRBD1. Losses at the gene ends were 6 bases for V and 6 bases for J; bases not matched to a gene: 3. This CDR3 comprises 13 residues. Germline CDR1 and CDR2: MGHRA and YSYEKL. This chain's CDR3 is CASREQGANEQFF. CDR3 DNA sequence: TGCGCCAGCAGAGAACAGGGGGCCAATGAGCAGTTCTTC.

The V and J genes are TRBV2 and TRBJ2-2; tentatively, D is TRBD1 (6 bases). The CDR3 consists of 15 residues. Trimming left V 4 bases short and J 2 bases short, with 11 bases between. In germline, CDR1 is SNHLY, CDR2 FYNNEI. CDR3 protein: CASSARTVNTGELFF. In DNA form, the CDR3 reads TGTGCCAGCAGTGCTAGGACAGTAAACACCGGGGAGCTGTTTTTT. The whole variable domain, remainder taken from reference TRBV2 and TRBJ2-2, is EPEVTQTPSHQVTQMGQEVILRCVPISNHLYFYWYRQILGQKVEFLVSFYNNEISEKSEIFDDQFSVERPDGSNFTLKIRSTKLEDSAMYFCASSARTVNTGELFFGEGSRLTVL.

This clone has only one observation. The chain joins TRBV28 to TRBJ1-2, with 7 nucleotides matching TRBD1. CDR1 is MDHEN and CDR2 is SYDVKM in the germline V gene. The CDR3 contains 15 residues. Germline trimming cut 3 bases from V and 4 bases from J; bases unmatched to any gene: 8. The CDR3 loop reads CASSLEGARPYGYTF. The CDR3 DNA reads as TGTGCCAGCAGTTTGGAGGGGGCGCGCCCCTATGGCTACACCTTC.

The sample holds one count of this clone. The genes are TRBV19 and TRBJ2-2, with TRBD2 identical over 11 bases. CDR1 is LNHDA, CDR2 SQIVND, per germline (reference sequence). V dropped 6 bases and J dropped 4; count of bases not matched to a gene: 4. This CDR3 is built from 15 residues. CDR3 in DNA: TGTGCCAGTAGGAATAGCGGGGGGGTCACCGGGGAGCTGTTTTTT. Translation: CASRNSGGVTGELFF.

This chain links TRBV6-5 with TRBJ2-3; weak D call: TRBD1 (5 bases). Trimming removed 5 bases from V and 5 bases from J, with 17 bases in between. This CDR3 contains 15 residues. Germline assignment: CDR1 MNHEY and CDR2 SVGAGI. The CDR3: CASSRTGVNGDTQYF. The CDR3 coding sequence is TGTGCCAGCAGTCGAACAGGAGTAAATGGAGATACGCAGTATTTT.

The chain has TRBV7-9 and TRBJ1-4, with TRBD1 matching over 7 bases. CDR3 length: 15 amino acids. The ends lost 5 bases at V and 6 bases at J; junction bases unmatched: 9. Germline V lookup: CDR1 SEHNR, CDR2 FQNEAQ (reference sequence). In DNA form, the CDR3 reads TGTGCCAGCAGCCGGTGGACAGGTCAGGATGAAAAACTGTTTTTT. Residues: CASSRWTGQDEKLFF.

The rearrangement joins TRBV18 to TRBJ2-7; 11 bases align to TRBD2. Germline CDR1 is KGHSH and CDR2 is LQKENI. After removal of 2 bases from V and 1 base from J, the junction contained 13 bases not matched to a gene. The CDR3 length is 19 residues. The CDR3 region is CASSPYPSGGSLLSYEQYF. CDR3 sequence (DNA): TGTGCCAGCTCACCATACCCTAGCGGGGGGTCCCTTTTGTCCTACGAGCAGTACTTC.

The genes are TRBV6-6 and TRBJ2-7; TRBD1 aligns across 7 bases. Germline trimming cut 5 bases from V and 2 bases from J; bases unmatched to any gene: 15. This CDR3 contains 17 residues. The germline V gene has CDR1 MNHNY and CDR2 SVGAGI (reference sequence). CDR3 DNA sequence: TGTGCCAGCAGTCGCAGGTCCAGGGGGATCGTTCCCTACGAGCAGTACGTC. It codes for CASSRRSRGIVPYEQYV.

In nucleotides, the CDR3 is TGCGCCAGCAGCTTGGCGGGACTACTGAACACCGGGGAGCTGTTTTTT. It encodes CASSLAGLLNTGELFF. V gene TRBV5-1 combines with J gene TRBJ2-2; 7 bases are shared with TRBD2. Per the germline V gene, CDR1 is SGHRS and CDR2 is YFSETQ. The CDR3 contains 16 residues. V dropped 0 bases and J dropped 1; count of bases not matched to a gene: 3.

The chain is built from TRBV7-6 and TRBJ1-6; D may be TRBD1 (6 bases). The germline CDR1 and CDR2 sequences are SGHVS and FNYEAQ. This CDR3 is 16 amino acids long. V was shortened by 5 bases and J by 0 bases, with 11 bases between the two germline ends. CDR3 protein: CASSAGAYSYNSPLHF. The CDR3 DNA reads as TGTGCCAGCAGCGCAGGGGCCTACTCCTATAATTCACCCCTCCACTTT.

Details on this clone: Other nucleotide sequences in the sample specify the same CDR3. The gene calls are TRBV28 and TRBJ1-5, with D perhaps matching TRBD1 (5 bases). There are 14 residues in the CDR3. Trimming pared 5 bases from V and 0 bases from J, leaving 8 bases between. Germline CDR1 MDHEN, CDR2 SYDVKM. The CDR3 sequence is CASSQGGSNQPQHF. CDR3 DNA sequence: TGTGCCAGCAGTCAGGGTGGTAGCAATCAGCCCCAGCATTTT.

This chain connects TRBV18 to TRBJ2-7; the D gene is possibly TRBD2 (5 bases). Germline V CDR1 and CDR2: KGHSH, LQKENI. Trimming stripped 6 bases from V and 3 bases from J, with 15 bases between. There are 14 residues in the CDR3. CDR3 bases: TGTGCCAGCTCGCTTTCCGGGGTGGGCTACGAGCAGTACTTC. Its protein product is CASSLSGVGYEQYF.

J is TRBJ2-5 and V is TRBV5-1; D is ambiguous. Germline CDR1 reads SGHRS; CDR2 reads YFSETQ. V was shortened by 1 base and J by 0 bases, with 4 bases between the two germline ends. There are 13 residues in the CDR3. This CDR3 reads CASSLSYQETQYF. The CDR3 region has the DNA TGCGCCAGCAGCTTGAGCTACCAAGAGACCCAGTACTTC.

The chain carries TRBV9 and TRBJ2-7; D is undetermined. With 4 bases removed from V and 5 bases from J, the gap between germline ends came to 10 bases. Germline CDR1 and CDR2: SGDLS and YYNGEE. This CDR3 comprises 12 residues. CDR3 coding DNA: TGTGCCAGCAGCACACACCGGGACGAGCAGTACTTC. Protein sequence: CASSTHRDEQYF.

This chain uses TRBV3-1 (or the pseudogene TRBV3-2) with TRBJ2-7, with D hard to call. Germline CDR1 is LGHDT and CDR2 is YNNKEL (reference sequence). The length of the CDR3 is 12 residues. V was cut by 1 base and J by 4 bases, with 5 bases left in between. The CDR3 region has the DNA TGTGCCAGCAGCCAAGCGGGTTACGAGCAGTACTTC. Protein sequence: CASSQAGYEQYF.

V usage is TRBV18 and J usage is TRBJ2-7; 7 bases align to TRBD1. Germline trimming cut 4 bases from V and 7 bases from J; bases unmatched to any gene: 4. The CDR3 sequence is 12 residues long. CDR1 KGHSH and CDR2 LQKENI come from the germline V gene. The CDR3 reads CASSLSTGEQYF. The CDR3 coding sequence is TGTGCCAGCTCACTATCGACAGGGGAGCAGTACTTC.

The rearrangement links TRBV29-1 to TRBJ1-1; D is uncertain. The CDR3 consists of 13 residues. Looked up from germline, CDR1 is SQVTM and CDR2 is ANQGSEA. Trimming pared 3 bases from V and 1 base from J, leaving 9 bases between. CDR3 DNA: TGCAGCGTTGAGGCTAGCCAGAACACTGAAGCTTTCTTT. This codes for CSVEASQNTEAFF. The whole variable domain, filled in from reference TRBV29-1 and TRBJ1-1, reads SAVISQKPSRDICQRGTSLTIQCQVDSQVTMMFWYRQQPGQSLTLIATANQGSEATYESGFVIDKFPISRPNLTFSTLTVSNMSPEDSSIYLCSVEASQNTEAFFGQGTRLTVV.

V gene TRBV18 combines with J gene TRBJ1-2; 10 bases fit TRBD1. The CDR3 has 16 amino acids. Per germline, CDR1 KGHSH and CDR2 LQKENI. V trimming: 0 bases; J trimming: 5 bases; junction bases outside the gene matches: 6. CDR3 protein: CASSPPGQGNGYGYTF. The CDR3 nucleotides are TGTGCCAGCTCACCACCGGGACAGGGGAACGGTTATGGCTACACCTTC.